What follows describes a single T cell receptor (beta chain). Its specificity is unknown. This record belongs to a study of a mutant IDH1 vaccine in newly diagnosed glioma. Study-wide background: Treated patients were around 60% male, approximately 40% female, mean age approximately 40 years. Patients were pretreated with radiotherapy, temozolomide, or both, mostly both.

Time point denoted: week 23, last vaccination. Vaccination comprised doses that each held 300 ug of mutant IDH1 20-mer peptide, plus topical imiquimod. The CDR3 is 15 amino acids. Germline loops: CDR1 SGDLS, CDR2 YYNGEE. J gave up 6 bases and V 0 bases, and 4 bases lay outside the gene matches. Sequencing was performed with immunoSEQ multiplex PCR; in TCRdb, only in-frame clones are kept and a portion is missing. The sample includes around 40,000 clones, 65% to 85% of them seen just once. This chain links TRBV9 with TRBJ2-1; TRBD1 aligns across 9 bases. The sequence came from a woman younger than 35 with glioma. Some clones in this sample may be carry-over from other donors' samples. The sequenced sample was PBMCs, obtained from a glioma patient whose treatment included an IDH1 peptide vaccine. The CDR3 reads CASSVEGTGINEQFF. CDR3 nucleotide sequence: TGTGCCAGCAGCGTAGAGGGGACAGGGATCAATGAGCAGTTCTTC.